This T cell receptor beta chain was recorded in a study of shared clonotypes between healthy human individuals. Study as a whole: Participating donors consisted of a couple of women and a few men aged 18 to 49. Every donor yielded three CD4 naive, three CD4 memory, two CD8 naive and one CD8 memory plate.

The J segment lost 4 bases and the V segment lost 0 bases, leaving 8 bases of the junction unmatched. Germline V gene lookup returns CDR1 SGHNT and CDR2 YYREEE (reference sequence). The CDR3 has 16 residues. Regarding the study as a whole: Although depth was large, rarefaction showed that sequencing of the sorted subsets was incomplete.

A word on this clone: The antigen remains unidentified.

The assay ran at deep level. Sequenced by immunoSEQ multiplex PCR; TCRdb stores in-frame clones only, minus some. The data show some 1.5 million clones, roughly 96% seen once. The sample taken for sequencing was naive CD4+ T cells sorted from blood. Subset denoted: CD45RA+ positively selected. This clonotype was obtained from a man aged 30 to 39 in good health. J is TRBJ2-3 and V is TRBV5-4; 7 bases are shared with TRBD2. The CDR3 protein is CASSLGGLPRADTQYF. The CDR3 nucleotides are TGTGCCAGCAGCTTGGGGGGACTACCGAGGGCAGATACGCAGTATTTT.